These 29 T cell receptor beta chains share one sample of origin, sequenced in a study of cytomegalovirus exposure and HLA in healthy donors. Primers included in the PCR were 60 Vbeta and 13 Jbeta primers. Assay used: immunoSEQ multiplex PCR; TCRdb lists only in-frame clones, some missing. The data hold about 89,000 clones, with roughly four fifths observed a single time. The sample was PBMCs. These receptors all come from a man aged 25 to 45 in good health and CMV-seronegative.

This rearrangement joins TRBV10-3 to TRBJ2-7; 11 bases map to TRBD1. Germline lookup yields CDR1 ENHRY and CDR2 SYGVKD. The V segment lost 2 bases and the J segment 3 bases; nucleotides outside the gene matches: 6. The CDR3 contains 16 residues. Here the CDR3 reads CAISEPWDRGDYEQYF. Written as DNA, the CDR3 is TGTGCCATCAGTGAGCCCTGGGACAGGGGGGACTACGAGCAGTACTTC.

This chain connects TRBV5-1 to TRBJ2-2, with D perhaps TRBD1 (6 bases). V was trimmed by 6 bases and J by 0 bases, leaving 12 bases between them. The CDR3 runs to 15 residues. Germline V gene data show CDR1 as SGHRS and CDR2 as YFSETQ. CDR3 protein: CASTSGTTNTGELFF. The CDR3 DNA is TGCGCCAGCACCTCCGGGACAACGAACACCGGGGAGCTGTTTTTT.

This rearrangement joins TRBV7-2 to TRBJ2-7; 10 bases agree with TRBD2. Germline CDR1 SGHTA, CDR2 FQGNSA. J was trimmed by 2 bases and V by 4 bases; bases with no gene match: 8. There are 16 residues in the CDR3. The CDR3 DNA reads as TGTGCCAGCAGCTACGATTCTAGCGGGAGTACCTACGAGCAGTACTTC. Its protein is CASSYDSSGSTYEQYF.

The chain has TRBV9 and TRBJ2-7, with a possible D match to TRBD2 (5 bases). V was trimmed by 0 bases and J by 1 base, leaving 11 bases between them. This CDR3 has 15 amino acids. Germline CDR1 and CDR2: SGDLS and YYNGEE. The CDR3 here is CASSVVPDLSYEQYF. The CDR3 DNA follows: TGTGCCAGCAGCGTAGTCCCGGACTTATCCTACGAGCAGTACTTC. The full variable domain, in which reference TRBV9 and TRBJ2-7 provide the parts outside the CDR3, is DSGVTQTPKHLITATGQRVTLRCSPRSGDLSVYWYQQSLDQGLQFLIQYYNGEERAKGNILERFSAQQFPDLHSELNLSSLELGDSALYFCASSVVPDLSYEQYFGPGTRLTVT.

J is TRBJ2-2 and V is TRBV11-2; 15 positions match TRBD2. CDR3 length equals 17 residues. Germline CDR1 and CDR2: SGHAT and FQNNGV. V lost 4 bases to trimming and J lost 8 bases; unmatched junction nucleotides: 8. The CDR3 nucleotides are TGTGCCAGCAGCTCTCTTCGGACTAGCGGGAGGGCAGGGGAGCTGTTTTTT. Translating it yields CASSSLRTSGRAGELFF.

J is TRBJ2-1 and V is TRBV5-6; tentative D call: TRBD2 (5 bases). V lost 2 bases to trimming and J lost 9 bases, with 9 bases between them. CDR3 length: 12 residues. Germline lookup yields CDR1 SGHDT and CDR2 YYEEEE. CDR3 region: CASSFSVFEQFF. In DNA, the CDR3 is TGTGCCAGCAGCTTTAGCGTCTTTGAGCAGTTCTTC. The full variable domain, in which reference TRBV5-6 and TRBJ2-1 provide the parts outside the CDR3, is DAGVTQSPTHLIKTRGQQVTLRCSPKSGHDTVSWYQQALGQGPQFIFQYYEEEERQRGNFPDRFSGHQFPNYSSELNVNALLLGDSALYLCASSFSVFEQFFGPGTRLTVL.

The chain carries TRBV28 and TRBJ1-1, with 9 bases that match TRBD1. Trimming cost V 6 bases and J 5 bases; bases outside gene matches: 10. Germline assignment: CDR1 MDHEN and CDR2 SYDVKM. There are 15 residues in the CDR3. The CDR3 DNA reads as TGTGCCAGCAGCCCAACGGACAGGGGTGGGACTGAAGCTTTCTTT. This codes for CASSPTDRGGTEAFF.

This clone has just one count. The DNA of the CDR3 is TGTGCCAGCAGCGTAAACACAGGGGGCGATTTCGGTGGCTACACCTTC. Its translation is CASSVNTGGDFGGYTF. The rearrangement joins TRBV9 to TRBJ1-2; 9 bases match TRBD1. V lost 1 base and J lost 7; bases outside the gene matches: 11. This CDR3 region has 16 residues. CDR1 is SGDLS, CDR2 YYNGEE, per germline.

Only one count was recorded for this clone. The V call is TRBV7-9, the J call TRBJ2-1; 7 bases agree with TRBD2. Germline V gene data show CDR1 as SEHNR and CDR2 as FQNEAQ (reference sequence). This CDR3 comprises 15 residues. With V trimmed by 4 bases and J by 3 bases, 6 bases remained unmatched. In DNA form, the CDR3 reads TGTGCCAGCAGCTCCTTTCAGCGGGGCTACAATGAGCAGTTCTTC. This sequence encodes CASSSFQRGYNEQFF.

Only a few counts were recorded for this clone. The chain carries TRBV6-5 and TRBJ2-7; the match to TRBD2 covers 11 bases. The germline V gene encodes CDR1 MNHEY and CDR2 SVGAGI. J was trimmed by 7 bases and V by 0 bases; bases with no gene match: 5. The CDR3 is made up of 15 amino acids. The CDR3 DNA follows: TGTGCCAGCAGTTACTCGACTAGCGGGGCTAGGGAGCAGTACTTC. Amino acids: CASSYSTSGAREQYF.

The V gene is TRBV5-6, the J gene TRBJ1-2; no definite D call. Germline CDR1 and CDR2: SGHDT and YYEEEE. There are 13 residues in the CDR3. Trimming shortened V by 2 bases and J by 0 bases, and 5 bases separated the two germline ends. The CDR3 loop is CASSLIANYGYTF. The CDR3 DNA is TGTGCCAGCAGCTTAATAGCTAACTATGGCTACACCTTC.

This chain joins TRBV6-5 and TRBJ2-1; a weak D match, TRBD2 (6 bases). Germline-derived CDR1 and CDR2 are MNHEY and SVGAGI. V lost 2 bases and J 0 bases, leaving 11 bases between the germline ends. There are 16 residues in the CDR3. Here the CDR3 DNA reads TGTGCCAGCAGTTACAGGAGGGCCGACTCCTACAATGAGCAGTTCTTC. Amino acid sequence: CASSYRRADSYNEQFF.

This clone was observed a handful of times. The chain is built from TRBV28 and TRBJ2-7, with TRBD1 matching over 8 bases. V was clipped by 5 bases and J by 2 bases; unmatched bases: 8. This CDR3 contains 15 residues. Germline lookup yields CDR1 MDHEN and CDR2 SYDVKM. As DNA, the CDR3 is TGTGCCAGCAGTACCGGGACAGGCCTTCCCTACGAGCAGTACTTC. This encodes CASSTGTGLPYEQYF.

The CDR3 region is CAWSSGFSYNEQFF. The CDR3 nucleotides read TGTGCCTGGAGTTCAGGATTCTCCTACAATGAGCAGTTCTTC. V is TRBV30 and J is TRBJ2-1; D ambiguous. V was clipped by 2 bases and J by 0 bases, with 8 bases between them. The CDR3 covers 14 residues. Per the germline V gene, CDR1 is GTSNPN and CDR2 is SVGIG (reference sequence).

This sequence joins TRBV19 and TRBJ1-1; 7 bases match TRBD1. The V segment lost 5 bases and the J segment 1 base; nucleotides outside the gene matches: 13. Looked up from germline, CDR1 is LNHDA and CDR2 is SQIVND (reference sequence). This CDR3 spans 17 amino acids. Here the CDR3 DNA reads TGTGCCAGTAGTCCAGGGGCCCACAGGGGATCGAACACTGAAGCTTTCTTT. This sequence encodes CASSPGAHRGSNTEAFF.

The chain combines TRBV30 with TRBJ1-4, with D possibly TRBD1 on 5 matching bases. V gave up 1 base and J gave up 4 bases, with 7 bases separating them. Germline V lookup: CDR1 GTSNPN, CDR2 SVGIG (reference sequence). The CDR3 is 13 amino acids. The CDR3 coding sequence is TGTGCCTGGAGTGCAGGGTTTAATGAAAAACTGTTTTTT. Translated: CAWSAGFNEKLFF.

The rearrangement joins TRBV11-2 to TRBJ2-5; maybe TRBD1 (5 bases). V lost 3 bases and J lost 2, with 13 bases in between. CDR3 length equals 15 residues. Germline CDR1 reads SGHAT; CDR2 reads FQNNGV. The CDR3 is CASSFGAGWQETQYF. The CDR3 DNA reads TGTGCCAGCAGCTTTGGGGCAGGGTGGCAAGAGACCCAGTACTTC.

The V gene is TRBV11-2, the J gene TRBJ2-7; 9 bases align to TRBD1. J was trimmed by 2 bases and V by 5 bases; bases with no gene match: 10. This CDR3 has 16 amino acids. CDR1 is SGHAT and CDR2 is FQNNGV in the germline V gene. The DNA for the CDR3 is TGTGCCAGCAGCCCAAGACGGGACAGGGCTACCTACGAGCAGTACTTC. Translated, it gives CASSPRRDRATYEQYF. Combining the CDR3 with reference TRBV11-2 and TRBJ2-7 gives the whole variable domain EAGVAQSPRYKIIEKRQSVAFWCNPISGHATLYWYQQILGQGPKLLIQFQNNGVVDDSQLPKDRFSAERLKGVDSTLKIQPAKLEDSAVYLCASSPRRDRATYEQYFGPGTRLTVT.

The V and J genes are TRBV7-2 and TRBJ2-7, with 7 bases lining up with TRBD2. The CDR3 consists of 14 residues. With 5 bases clipped from V and 2 bases from J, the junction kept 6 bases outside the gene matches. Germline lookup yields CDR1 SGHTA and CDR2 FQGNSA. The CDR3 nucleotides read TGTGCCAGCAGCGTCGGACTAGGCGCCTACGAGCAGTACTTC. Translation: CASSVGLGAYEQYF.

This clone was observed a few times. The chain has TRBV7-9 and TRBJ1-1; maybe TRBD1 (5 bases). Deletions cut 1 base from V and 4 bases from J, with 13 bases between. This CDR3 is 15 amino acids long. CDR1 SEHNR and CDR2 FQNEAQ come from the germline V gene (reference sequence). The CDR3: CASSLVPHGGTEAFF. The CDR3 coding sequence is TGTGCCAGCAGCTTAGTTCCCCACGGGGGCACTGAAGCTTTCTTT.

This chain uses TRBV6-5 with TRBJ2-7, with 7 positions matching TRBD1. Germline CDR1 is MNHEY and CDR2 is SVGAGI. V lost 5 bases and J lost 5; bases outside the gene matches: 12. This CDR3 contains 15 residues. CDR3 in amino acids: CASSRQGTGNNEQYF. The CDR3, as DNA: TGTGCCAGCAGTCGACAGGGTACGGGTAATAACGAGCAGTACTTC.

The chain is built from TRBV28 and TRBJ1-1; TRBD1 might be the D (6 bases). Germline CDR1 reads MDHEN; CDR2 reads SYDVKM. There are 13 residues in the CDR3. Deletions cut 3 bases from V and 9 bases from J, with 14 bases between. CDR3 region: CASSLDRRDKAFF. The CDR3 DNA reads TGTGCCAGCAGTTTGGATCGACGGGACAAAGCTTTCTTT. Full variable domain (missing parts from reference TRBV28 and TRBJ1-1): DVKVTQSSRYLVKRTGEKVFLECVQDMDHENMFWYRQDPGLGLRLIYFSYDVKMKEKGDIPEGYSVSREKKERFSLILESASTNQTSMYLCASSLDRRDKAFFGQGTRLTVV.

V is TRBV7-9 and J is TRBJ1-1, with D perhaps matching TRBD1 (5 bases). V lost 3 bases, J lost 4 bases, and 12 bases lay in between. Germline lookup yields CDR1 SEHNR and CDR2 FQNEAQ (reference sequence). The CDR3 has 14 amino acids. CDR3 nucleotides: TGTGCCAGCAGCTTTCAGGGTTTCATCACTGAAGCTTTCTTT. Its translation: CASSFQGFITEAFF.

The chain carries TRBV5-1 and TRBJ2-3, with TRBD1 matching over 8 bases. Looked up from germline, CDR1 is SGHRS and CDR2 is YFSETQ. J was trimmed by 0 bases and V by 6 bases; bases with no gene match: 3. The CDR3 is made up of 14 amino acids. The CDR3 sequence: CASTQGDSTDTQYF. CDR3 DNA sequence: TGCGCCAGCACACAGGGGGATAGCACAGATACGCAGTATTTT.

The V and J genes are TRBV5-1 and TRBJ2-2; TRBD2 matches 7 bases. Germline-derived CDR1 and CDR2 are SGHRS and YFSETQ. This CDR3 is built from 15 residues. Unmatched junction bases numbered 9, after V lost 4 bases and J lost 6 bases. The CDR3 region is CASSGGVPWAGELFF. CDR3 DNA: TGCGCCAGCAGCGGGGGGGTCCCCTGGGCCGGGGAGCTGTTTTTT.

V is TRBV7-2 and J is TRBJ2-1; 10 bases map to TRBD1. The germline CDR1 and CDR2 sequences are SGHTA and FQGNSA. CDR3 length: 15 amino acids. Trimming at V came to 5 bases and at J to 4 bases, leaving 5 bases not matched to a gene. CDR3 amino acids: CASSKGQGRYNEQFF. Here the CDR3 DNA reads TGTGCCAGCAGCAAGGGACAGGGGAGATACAATGAGCAGTTCTTC.

This clone is deemed medium-sized. This chain connects TRBV7-9 to TRBJ2-1; 9 positions match TRBD2. The trim removed 1 base at V and 4 bases at J, leaving 2 bases unmatched. CDR1 is SEHNR, CDR2 FQNEAQ, per germline (reference sequence). This CDR3 region has 15 residues. The CDR3 coding sequence is TGTGCCAGCAGCTTAGTAGCGGGGGATTACAATGAGCAGTTCTTC. Translated, it gives CASSLVAGDYNEQFF.

This clone was observed a few times. The chain combines TRBV7-2 with TRBJ2-7, with a weak D call TRBD1 (6 bases). This CDR3 is built from 14 residues. The V gene lost 4 bases and the J gene lost 1 base, with 11 bases spanning the gap. Germline assignment: CDR1 SGHTA and CDR2 FQGNSA. In DNA, the CDR3 is TGTGCCAGCAGCTCCTTGGACAGATCCTACGAGCAGTACTTC. Translating gives CASSSLDRSYEQYF.

The chain links TRBV9 to TRBJ2-7; 8 bases fit TRBD1. Germline lookup yields CDR1 SGDLS and CDR2 YYNGEE. J was trimmed by 4 bases and V by 4 bases; bases with no gene match: 7. This CDR3 has 14 residues. The CDR3 DNA sequence: TGTGCCAGCAGCACGCAGGACAGGGTGTACGAGCAGTACTTC. Encoded protein: CASSTQDRVYEQYF.